The present TCR beta chain was sequenced within a study of PD-1 blockade in classical Hodgkin lymphoma. CDR1 is MNHEY, CDR2 SMNVEV, per germline (reference sequence). J gave up 4 bases and V 6 bases, and 5 bases lay outside the gene matches. There are 14 residues in the CDR3. Each patient experienced a relapse that followed autologous stem cell transplantation, and brentuximab vedotin exposure varied. Sequencing used immunoSEQ multiplex PCR; TCRdb keeps in-frame clones, though not all of them. The data show tens of thousands of clones, with around 90% seen just once and 22% held by the top ten. This receptor was taken from a human donor with classical Hodgkin lymphoma. The rearrangement joins TRBV27 to TRBJ1-2, with 10 positions matching TRBD1. Material: peripheral blood mononuclear cells (PBMCs), obtained at baseline. Here the CDR3 DNA reads TGTGCCAGCAGGGGGACAGGGGTTGGCTATGGCTACACCTTC. This translates into CASRGTGVGYGYTF.